The source of this TCR beta chain is a study of PD-L1 blockade in urothelial cancer. Study-wide context: Atezolizumab (1,200 mg intravenously every 3 weeks) began in about 2014 for patients. Treatment start was followed by blood analysis at 3 weeks (second dose) and again at 6 weeks.

Into every PCR, synthetic TCR analog templates were spiked. The table came from immunoSEQ multiplex PCR; TCRdb's copy has only in-frame clones and leaves some out. The table shows under 70,000 clones, with roughly four fifths occurring only once. The ends were cut back, 0 bases at V and 4 bases at J, with 10 bases in the middle. Looked up from germline, CDR1 is SGDLS and CDR2 is YYNGEE. The CDR3 covers 14 residues. Time point given: pretreatment peripheral blood. Between 1 and 8 samples, pretreatment and on-treatment, were given by each patient. The sequence derives from a man between 65 and 85 years old with urothelial cancer. The sequences come from PBMCs, collected around atezolizumab (anti-PD-L1) treatment. The chain links TRBV9 to TRBJ1-1, with D maybe TRBD1 (5 bases). The CDR3 is CASSVAWGGTEAFF. Here the CDR3 DNA reads TGTGCCAGCAGCGTAGCCTGGGGGGGCACTGAAGCTTTCTTT.